This TCR beta chain was sequenced in a study of blood T cell repertoires in COVID-19. Study information: T cells, B-cell-depleted T cells, or PBMCs provided the cDNA or gDNA that served as material.

Assay: immunoSEQ multiplex PCR; the TCRdb copy retains only in-frame clones and omits some. The data hold some 130,000 clones, with roughly 80% observed a single time. The specimen sequenced was peripheral blood. The receptor was isolated from a man aged 65 to 79 with acute or convalescent COVID-19.

Here the CDR3 DNA reads TGTGCCAGCAGCTTCCTCGGGGGGGCCTGTTTCTTC. Translated: CASSFLGGACFF. The chain links TRBV5-8 to TRBJ2-1, with 8 positions matching TRBD2. CDR3 length: 12 residues. The trim removed 2 bases at V and 16 bases at J, leaving 8 bases unmatched. Germline CDR1 and CDR2: SGHTS and YDEGEE.